A single TCR beta chain is shown here with its context. Its antigen has not been determined. Per-nucleotide qualities are absent, and no much larger clonotype sits a single base away. The cohort consisted of hundreds of healthy bone marrow donors. At the time of sampling, all cohort members were nominally healthy, though unrecorded immune exposures were likely present. The donor tested CMV seropositive and was one of the 289 seropositive cohort members. Each donor provided a peripheral blood sample, and peripheral blood mononuclear cells were used for TCR beta sequencing. Genomic DNA was extracted from the blood cell samples with the Qiagen DNeasy Blood Extraction Kit. The sample originates from a study of cytomegalovirus exposure and HLA in healthy donors (dated by TCRdb to 2017 to 2019). Regarding the research as a whole: In an earlier analysis of 450 to 750 of the donors, less than 350 Gb of sequence data and just under 120 million unique TCR beta sequences from 180 million or so T cells were reported. An early release that covered several hundred HLA-typed donors contained about 290 gigabases of sequencing data and around 80 million unique TCR sequences. Of the roughly 400 genotyped donors, 81% fell in the genetic ancestry cluster associated with self-reported Caucasian donors. The study aimed to test whether signatures of past pathogen exposure could be identified by cataloging public T cell receptors. Using immunosequencing, the study profiled T cell repertoires from 666 subjects and related those repertoires to cytomegalovirus serostatus. A separate validation cohort of over a hundred different subjects was used in addition to the roughly 670-subject first cohort. To predict cytomegalovirus infection status, the study brought together high-throughput TCR immunosequencing, statistical association of individual TCRs with disease status, and machine learning. A later analysis re-analyzed previously published TCR beta repertoires from about 730 donors and added high-resolution HLA genotyping to study TCR occurrence patterns. The later analysis used no new phenotypic data to find candidate immune exposures, relying instead on TCR beta sequences and their occurrence across donors. An earlier analysis of 500 to 650 of the donors applied high-throughput TCR beta sequencing to assess whether each TCR beta V gene segment acted as functional or pseudogenic. Alongside the repertoire data, information on donor age, sex, ethnicity and CMV serostatus was compiled. Genome-wide SNP genotypes for about 55% of the 666 donors were used in a later genetic analysis, which treated that subset as a discovery cohort. Every repertoire in the discovery cohort had been generated on one and the same sequencing platform. Class I and class II HLA loci were covered by the typing at four-digit resolution. The number of donors typed differed by locus, with 629-630 for A, B, C, DRB1 and DQB1, 522 for DQA1, 606 for DPA1, and roughly 450 for DPB1. Because of strong linkage in the cohort, roughly five DR-DQ haplotypes were treated as single units for association and clustering. Across some 400 genotyped donors of the cohort, an average of approximately 220,000 unique TCR beta nucleotide sequences per donor were sequenced, and roughly 20% of those sequences were non-productive. Broader findings and caveats from the paper: A later analysis found that HLA-associated TCR beta chains were more clonally expanded and had lower generation probabilities than equally common non-associated chains. Because HLA typing was unavailable for some donors at each locus, only the typed subset was used in association tests. The classifier was reported to diagnose cytomegalovirus status with high specificity and sensitivity in both the original cohort and the validation cohort. Assigning TCR associations to individual alleles was difficult when HLA alleles, especially DR and DQ, strongly co-occurred. The authors suggested that the approach could potentially be extended to other disease states and immunological phenotypes. Compared with the roughly 600-donor mean, donors in an Asian-associated ancestry cluster had fewer N-insertions in productive TCRs, according to a later genetic analysis. A total of 150 to 200 TCR beta chains were listed by the study as associated with cytomegalovirus. A few of the identified cytomegalovirus-associated TCR beta chains were confirmed in vitro to be specific for cytomegalovirus antigens. A further reported finding was that TCR beta sequences accurately predicted the HLA-A and HLA-B alleles for most subjects in the first cohort. A later analysis reported that several top co-occurrence clusters appeared linked to parvovirus B19, influenza, CMV and Epstein-Barr virus. A group of highly shared sequence variants was considered likely to be a technical artifact of the sequencing pipeline. According to a later analysis, most CMV-associated TCR beta chains appeared to be HLA-restricted, and the HLA associations seemed to be driven largely by CMV exposure. Seventeen rarely observed V segments, including chromosome 9 orphons, were excluded from the earlier analysis of approximately 500 of the donors because counts were too low. The 87-base-pair reads could not distinguish some IMGT-functional V segments, including TRBV6-2 and TRBV6-3, so those segments were excluded. Presence/absence analyses assumed roughly uniform sequencing depth across donors, an assumption that may not hold. In an earlier analysis of more than 500 of the donors, most TCR beta V segments appeared in productive rearrangements about 90% or about 30% of the time, broadly matching IMGT annotations. The only immune exposure information available for the cohort was CMV serostatus. In a later analysis, the rate of TCR association differed among HLA loci, with DRB1 alleles having the most associated TCRs and HLA-C alleles having the fewest. Across donors, most TCR sequences were observed very rarely, whereas some public TCRs were present in many individuals. The cohort was sequenced for TCR beta chains only, and without alpha or paired-chain data the features that could be detected were limited. In a later analysis, 16,951 TCR beta sequences were associated with specific HLA alleles at a false discovery rate of 0.05. Correlated functional status among segregating V segments might be attributable to linkage disequilibrium, but an unknown experimental factor could not be ruled out. V-gene and J-gene trimming of TCR beta chains was associated with a missense DCLRE1C variant in a later genetic analysis, and the association was replicated in an independent cohort.

Preparation of the library involved the immunoSEQ multiplex PCR assay. The multiplex PCR relied on a mix of 60 forward primers for TCR Vbeta segments and 13 reverse primers for TCR Jbeta segments. The CDR3 region of rearranged TCR beta genes was amplified from genomic DNA by a multiplex PCR assay. On the Illumina HiSeq System, the amplified TCR beta libraries were sequenced as 87-base-pair reads. As for the authors' bioinformatics: In a later analysis, approximately 74 million unique TCR beta chains were counted across the roughly 670 repertoires, and some 10 million of these chains were shared by at least two donors. Raw reads were error-corrected and collapsed into unique sequences with a nearest-neighbor algorithm that merged closely related sequences to remove PCR and sequencing errors. CDR3 sequences were aligned to IMGT reference sequences to assign V, D and J gene segments. For a sequence to be retained, at least a six-nucleotide match to both a V gene segment and a J gene segment was required. Rearrangements were classified as productive when the CDR3 lacked stop codons and remained in frame with V and J, and all other rearrangements were classified as non-productive. CDR3 was defined according to IMGT convention as the region running from the second conserved V-encoded cysteine to the conserved J-encoded phenylalanine. The earlier analysis of around 640 of the donors excluded sequences that lacked an unambiguous match to a single V gene segment. In an earlier analysis of several hundred of the donors, V segments were called functional above 56.7% productive rearrangements and were called segregating when the between-donor standard deviation exceeded 5%. To diagnose cytomegalovirus status from the catalog of TCR beta chain sequences, a statistical classification framework was built. A later analysis assigned V and J genes by comparing TCR nucleotide sequences with IMGT/GENE-DB human TR gene sequences. The TCRdist pipeline was used in a later analysis to assign CDR3 sequences and most-parsimonious VDJ recombination scenarios. In a later analysis, each TCR beta chain was defined by its CDR3 amino acid sequence together with its V-gene family, and reads lacking a unique V-gene family were excluded. As a way to deal with suspected cross-contamination and a sequencing artifact, a later analysis dropped 450 to 600 nucleotide sequences that were highly shared and had low generation probability. A later analysis calculated a clonal expansion index for each public chain from normalized within-repertoire ranks of inferred template counts. Generation probabilities in a later analysis came from a VDJ recombination model fitted to out-of-frame rearrangements, and those results were checked against IGoR. A later analysis scored TCR-TCR, TCR-HLA and TCR-CMV co-occurrence with hypergeometric tests, applying a repertoire-size bias correction to TCR pairs. To estimate false discovery rates, a later analysis permuted the HLA or CMV assignments 20 times. A later analysis grouped co-occurring TCRs with DBSCAN, adding TCRdist sequence similarity when clustering within HLA-allele-positive subsets. For co-occurrence clustering, repertoires with fewer than 30,000 or more than 120,000 public chains were excluded, along with roughly 5 repertoires with anomalous nucleotide sharing. In TCRdb, the immuneACCESS table is reduced to in-frame sequences with V and J assigned. These tables do not hold every clone; where another copy was compared, an unresolved V gene accounts for under half, and the others remain unexplained. The V and J calls and clone size are taken from that table; D and trimming were inferred from the DNA. Present in this sample are 95,000 to 150,000 clones, around 66% of which were seen just once. The ten largest make up under 9% of the sample.

CDR1 and CDR2 are read off the germline V gene (reference sequence) as MNHNY and SVGAGI. Including the terminal cysteine and phenylalanine, the CDR3 comprises 15 residues. Left in the record is the CDR3 DNA by itself, 45 bases read in frame from the first base. The chain uses TRBV6-6 and TRBJ2-5; TRBD2 lines up with 12 middle nucleotides. With the DNA end fitting TRBJ2-7 better, the J assignment may be wrong. The sample comprised PBMCs. This TCR derives from a middle-aged woman in good health and CMV-seropositive. The nucleotides read TGTGCCAGCAGTAGGACTAGCGGGAATGCCTACGAGCAGTACTTC. It encodes CASSRTSGNAYEQYF.